This T cell receptor (beta chain) was captured in a study of blood T cells in healthy people across ages. Primers used in a second PCR of about 6 to 11 cycles were a sample-barcoded 5' primer and a J-beta primer mix. Template switching added a 12-random-nucleotide identifier to every cDNA molecule. Each single sample gave us at least 2.5 million CDR3-containing paired-end reads. TCRdb itself ran the 5' RACE reads through MiXCR, one entry per CDR3 protein. The sample lists roughly 1.7 million distinct CDR3 sequences; 34% were seen once. This clonotype was sampled from a woman younger than 45 in good health. Sample: blood.

The CDR3 loop reads CASSPVGAVQPQHF. The CDR3 nucleotides read TGTGCCAGCAGTCCCGTTGGGGCGGTTCAGCCCCAGCATTTT. The chain links TRBV28 to TRBJ1-5; possible D gene TRBD1, 5 bases. V lost 5 bases, J lost 6 bases, and 14 bases lay in between. The CDR3 has 14 amino acids. Looked up from germline, CDR1 is MDHEN and CDR2 is SYDVKM.